The 21 T cell receptor beta chains below all came from one sample that was sequenced in a study of T cell responses to AZD1222 COVID-19 vaccine. TCRdb keeps only in-frame clones here, not all; method: immunoSEQ multiplex PCR. The data show some 98,000 clones, roughly 90% seen once. The source material was peripheral blood, sampled 28 days after the second AZD1222 dose. Receptors were obtained from an adult who received the AZD1222 COVID-19 vaccine.

The sample holds one count of this clone. The chain joins TRBV27 to TRBJ2-7, with 8 bases aligning to TRBD2. This CDR3 spans 16 amino acids. V was clipped by 6 bases and J by 2 bases; unmatched bases: 12. Germline-derived CDR1 and CDR2 are MNHEY and SMNVEV (reference sequence). CDR3 sequence (DNA): TGTGCCAGCAGCCCAGGACTAGCCATTACAACCTACGAGCAGTACTTC. Translating it yields CASSPGLAITTYEQYF.

V usage is TRBV30 and J usage is TRBJ1-1; D unresolved. V was clipped by 1 base and J by 5 bases, with 17 bases between them. There are 15 residues in the CDR3. Per germline, CDR1 GTSNPN and CDR2 SVGIG (reference sequence). Here the CDR3 reads CAWSDWPWKGTEAFF. The DNA of the CDR3 is TGTGCCTGGAGTGACTGGCCGTGGAAAGGGACTGAAGCTTTCTTT.

V usage is TRBV10-3 and J usage is TRBJ1-4; D may be TRBD1 (6 bases). In germline, CDR1 is ENHRY, CDR2 SYGVKD. The CDR3 length is 12 residues. The V gene lost 6 bases and the J gene lost 6 bases, with 8 bases spanning the gap. For the CDR3, the DNA is TGTGCCATCAGCCCAGGGGATGAAAAACTGTTTTTT. Amino acids: CAISPGDEKLFF.

The V call is TRBV27, the J call TRBJ2-7; possible D gene TRBD1, 6 bases. V lost 10 bases, J lost 6 bases, and 19 bases lay in between. Germline assignment: CDR1 MNHEY and CDR2 SMNVEV (reference sequence). The CDR3 totals 13 residues. CDR3 in DNA: TGTGCCACCTCATATGGACACAGGGCCGAGCAGTACTTC. This codes for CATSYGHRAEQYF.

This sequence joins TRBV3-1 (or the pseudogene TRBV3-2) and TRBJ1-1, with D unresolved. Looked up from germline, CDR1 is LGHDT and CDR2 is YNNKEL (reference sequence). Trimming pared 4 bases from V and 5 bases from J, leaving 11 bases between. This CDR3 has 13 residues. CDR3 nucleotides: TGTGCCAGCAGCCGCTCGGTTGGGACTGAAGCTTTCTTT. Encoded protein: CASSRSVGTEAFF.

V usage is TRBV7-2 and J usage is TRBJ2-7; no definite D call. CDR3 length: 11 residues. V was shortened by 1 base and J by 5 bases, with 3 bases between the two germline ends. Per germline, CDR1 SGHTA and CDR2 FQGNSA. DNA for the CDR3: TGTGCCAGCAGCTTAGTACACGAGCAGTACTTC. It encodes CASSLVHEQYF.

CDR3 in amino acids: CASSFQLTNTGELFF. For the CDR3, the DNA is TGTGCCAGCAGCTTCCAGCTGACGAACACCGGGGAGCTGTTTTTT. The chain couples TRBV7-9 to TRBJ2-2, with D uncertain. Trimming pared 3 bases from V and 0 bases from J, leaving 8 bases between. The V gene's germline CDR1 is SEHNR and CDR2 FQNEAQ (reference sequence). The CDR3 consists of 15 residues.

The CDR3 region has the DNA TGTGCCATCAGTGGTGGCAGGAACTACGAGCAGTACTTC. Translation: CAISGGRNYEQYF. The chain combines TRBV10-3 with TRBJ2-7; no firm D call. The V gene lost 4 bases and the J gene lost 3 bases, with 10 bases spanning the gap. The length of the CDR3 is 13 residues. In germline, CDR1 is ENHRY, CDR2 SYGVKD.

The chain links TRBV5-4 to TRBJ1-4; maybe TRBD1 (5 bases). Germline lookup yields CDR1 SGHNT and CDR2 YYREEE (reference sequence). V dropped 0 bases and J dropped 5 bases, with 11 bases sitting between them. CDR3 size: 15 residues. The CDR3 coding sequence is TGTGCCAGCAGCTTGGATAGGGGTCAGAATGAAAAACTGTTTTTT. It yields the protein CASSLDRGQNEKLFF.

V gene TRBV10-2 combines with J gene TRBJ2-1; TRBD2 matches 11 bases. This CDR3 region has 15 residues. CDR1 and CDR2 (germline): WSHSY, SAAADI. Trimming took 6 bases from V and 7 from J; bases not matched to a gene: 8. The CDR3 sequence is CASRDTSGSGNEQFF. The DNA for the CDR3 is TGCGCCAGCAGGGATACTAGCGGGAGTGGGAATGAGCAGTTCTTC.

The chain recombines TRBV3-1 (or the pseudogene TRBV3-2) with TRBJ2-7; TRBD1 is a possible D gene (6 bases). The V gene's germline CDR1 is LGHDT and CDR2 YNNKEL (reference sequence). The CDR3 has 14 amino acids. V was trimmed by 4 bases and J by 5 bases, leaving 15 bases between them. The CDR3 bases are TGTGCCAGCAGCCCCCGACAGGTAGGCCACGAGCAGTACTTC. Encoded protein: CASSPRQVGHEQYF.

This rearrangement joins TRBV18 to TRBJ1-4, with a tentative D call TRBD1 (6 bases). The V end lost 6 bases, the J end lost 7 bases, and 15 bases lay between the germline ends. The CDR3 spans 14 residues. Germline V gene lookup returns CDR1 KGHSH and CDR2 LQKENI. CDR3 bases: TGTGCCAGCTCCGGACAGAAAGGGAGTGAAAAACTGTTTTTT. This gives the protein CASSGQKGSEKLFF. Based on the CDR3 plus reference TRBV18 and TRBJ1-4, the full variable domain is NAGVMQNPRHLVRRRGQEARLRCSPMKGHSHVYWYRQLPEEGLKFMVYLQKENIIDESGMPKERFSAEFPKEGPSILRIQQVVRGDSAAYFCASSGQKGSEKLFFGSGTQLSVL.

This rearrangement joins TRBV5-4 to TRBJ2-2, with D unclear. CDR1 is SGHNT, CDR2 YYREEE, per germline (reference sequence). The length of the CDR3 is 14 residues. Trimming cost V 4 bases and J 5 bases, with 12 bases left between them. Written as DNA, the CDR3 is TGTGCCAGCAGCCCATCGTTGGGGACCGGGGAGCTGTTTTTT. Translation: CASSPSLGTGELFF.

The chain joins TRBV7-9 to TRBJ1-5; perhaps TRBD1 as D (6 bases). The CDR3 totals 14 residues. Trimming left V 5 bases short and J 6 bases short, with 14 bases between. CDR1 SEHNR and CDR2 FQNEAQ come from the germline V gene (reference sequence). DNA for the CDR3: TGTGCCAGCAGCCTGGTACAGGGAGCTCAGCCCCAGCATTTT. Residues: CASSLVQGAQPQHF.

V and J are TRBV14 and TRBJ1-4, with 10 bases lining up with TRBD1. The trim removed 5 bases at V and 7 bases at J, leaving 7 bases unmatched. The CDR3 runs to 15 residues. Germline values: CDR1 SGHDN, CDR2 FVKESK. CDR3 DNA sequence: TGTGCCAGCAGCTCACTCGGGGACAGGGGTGAAAAACTGTTTTTT. Its translation is CASSSLGDRGEKLFF.

The sample holds one count of this clone. The V and J genes are TRBV18 and TRBJ1-1, with unresolved D. The ends were cut back, 5 bases at V and 1 base at J, with 14 bases in the middle. In germline, CDR1 is KGHSH, CDR2 LQKENI. The CDR3 loop spans 15 amino acids. The CDR3, as DNA: TGTGCCAGCTCATTCACTAATGACCGGAACACTGAAGCTTTCTTT. It codes for CASSFTNDRNTEAFF.

This clone was seen only a few times. V usage is TRBV2 and J usage is TRBJ2-5, with 9 bases identical to TRBD1. Germline values: CDR1 SNHLY, CDR2 FYNNEI. This CDR3 contains 15 residues. J was trimmed by 2 bases and V by 6 bases; bases with no gene match: 7. The CDR3 coding sequence is TGTGCCAGCAGCGCCCAAGGGACAGGGCAAGAGACCCAGTACTTC. This gives the protein CASSAQGTGQETQYF.

This chain uses TRBV4-1 with TRBJ2-3; D not certain. The CDR3 is 15 residues long. Germline V gene data show CDR1 as MGHRA and CDR2 as YSYEKL. The ends were cut back, 3 bases at V and 2 bases at J, with 12 bases in the middle. CDR3 sequence reads: CASSHSSDLTDTQYF. CDR3 coding DNA: TGCGCCAGCAGCCACTCTTCCGACCTCACAGATACGCAGTATTTT.

The V call is TRBV5-6, the J call TRBJ2-1; D is undetermined. CDR3 size: 13 residues. V lost 0 bases and J 7 bases, leaving 8 bases between the germline ends. CDR1 is SGHDT, CDR2 YYEEEE, per germline. This chain's CDR3 is CASSLGRWNEQFF. For the CDR3, the DNA is TGTGCCAGCAGCTTGGGACGTTGGAATGAGCAGTTCTTC.

The V call is TRBV16, the J call TRBJ2-7, with 7 bases aligning to TRBD1. The germline V gene encodes CDR1 KGHSY and CDR2 FQNENV. The CDR3 loop spans 14 amino acids. The V segment lost 7 bases and the J segment 5 bases; nucleotides outside the gene matches: 11. The CDR3 sequence is CASTLDRTQDEQYF. In DNA form, the CDR3 reads TGTGCCAGCACTCTGGACAGGACCCAGGACGAGCAGTACTTC. The full variable domain, its missing parts supplied by reference TRBV16 and TRBJ2-7, is GEEVAQTPKHLVRGEGQKAKLYCAPIKGHSYVFWYQQVLKNEFKFLISFQNENVFDETGMPKERFSAKCLPNSPCSLEIQATKLEDSAVYFCASTLDRTQDEQYFGPGTRLTVT.

V usage is TRBV7-9 and J usage is TRBJ2-2; TRBD1 agrees at 7 bases. There are 15 residues in the CDR3. Per the germline V gene, CDR1 is SEHNR and CDR2 is FQNEAQ (reference sequence). J gave up 2 bases and V 4 bases, and 4 bases lay outside the gene matches. CDR3: CASSSRQGNTGELFF. Written as DNA, the CDR3 is TGTGCCAGCAGCTCAAGACAGGGTAACACCGGGGAGCTGTTTTTT.